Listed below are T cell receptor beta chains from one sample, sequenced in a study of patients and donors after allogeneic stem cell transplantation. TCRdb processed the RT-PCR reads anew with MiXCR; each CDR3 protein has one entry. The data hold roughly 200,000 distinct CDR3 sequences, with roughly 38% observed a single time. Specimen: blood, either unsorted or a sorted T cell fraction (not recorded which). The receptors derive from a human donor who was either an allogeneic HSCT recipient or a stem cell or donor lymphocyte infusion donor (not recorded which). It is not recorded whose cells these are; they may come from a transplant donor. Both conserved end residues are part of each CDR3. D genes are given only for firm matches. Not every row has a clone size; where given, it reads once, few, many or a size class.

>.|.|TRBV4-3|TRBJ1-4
CASSRIYRATNEKLFF
TGCGCCAGCAGCCGAATCTACAGGGCAACTAATGAAAAACTGTTTTTT
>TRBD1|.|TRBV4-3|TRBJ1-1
CASSQVRGAANTEAFF
TGCGCCAGCAGCCAAGTCAGGGGGGCAGCGAACACTGAAGCTTTCTTT
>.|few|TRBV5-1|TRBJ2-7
CASSLTGNEQYF
TGCGCCAGCAGCTTGACAGGAAACGAGCAGTACTTC
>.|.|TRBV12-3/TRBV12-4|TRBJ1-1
CASSLKTDTEAFF
TGTGCCAGCAGTTTAAAGACAGACACTGAAGCTTTCTTT
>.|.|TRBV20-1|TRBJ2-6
CSASQEGHSGANVLTF
TGCAGTGCTAGTCAGGAGGGCCACAGTGGGGCCAACGTCCTGACTTTC
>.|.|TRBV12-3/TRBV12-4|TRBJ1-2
CASSPVQGYGYTF
TGTGCCAGCAGCCCAGTTCAGGGCTATGGCTACACCTTC
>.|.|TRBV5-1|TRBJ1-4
CASRRTDSYEKLFF
TGCGCCAGCAGGAGGACAGACAGTTATGAAAAACTGTTTTTT
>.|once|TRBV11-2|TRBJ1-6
CASSFRGAGDSPLHF
TGTGCCAGCAGCTTCCGGGGGGCTGGAGATTCACCCCTCCACTTT
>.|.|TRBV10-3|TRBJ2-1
CAIGGFAIDEQFF
TGTGCCATCGGCGGCTTCGCAATCGATGAGCAGTTCTTC
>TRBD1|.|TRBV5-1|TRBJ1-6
CASSFDRVGSPLHF
TGCGCCAGCAGCTTTGACAGGGTCGGATCACCCCTCCACTTT
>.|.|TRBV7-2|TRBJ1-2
CASSSPPVGVRGYTF
TGTGCCAGCAGCTCCCCCCCTGTGGGGGTACGAGGCTACACCTTC
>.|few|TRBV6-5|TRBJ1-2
CASSYSPQAKNYGYTF
TGTGCCAGCAGTTACTCCCCGCAGGCCAAGAACTATGGCTACACCTTC
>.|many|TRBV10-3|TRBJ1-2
CAISESGQGYGYTF
TGTGCCATCAGTGAGTCGGGCCAGGGGTATGGCTACACCTTC
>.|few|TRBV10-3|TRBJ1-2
CAIRPGNYGYTF
TGTGCCATCCGTCCGGGAAACTATGGCTACACCTTC
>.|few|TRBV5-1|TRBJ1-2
CASSLGRIGVYGYTF
TGCGCCAGCAGCTTGGGACGAATAGGCGTCTATGGCTACACCTTC
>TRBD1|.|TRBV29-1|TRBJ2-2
CSVEDPRDSRTGELFF
TGCAGCGTTGAAGATCCCCGGGACAGTAGGACCGGGGAGCTGTTTTTT
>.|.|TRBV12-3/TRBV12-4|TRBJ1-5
CASSSHGRTNQPQHF
TGTGCCAGCAGCTCCCACGGGAGGACTAATCAGCCCCAGCATTTT
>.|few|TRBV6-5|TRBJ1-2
CASSYSQGAGYTF
TGTGCCAGCAGTTACTCCCAGGGTGCTGGCTACACCTTC
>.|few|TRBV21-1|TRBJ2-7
CASRKQGYYEQYF
TGTGCCAGCAGAAAACAGGGATACTACGAGCAGTACTTC
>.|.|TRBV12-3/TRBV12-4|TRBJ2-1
CASRQGFNEQFF
TGTGCCAGCAGGCAGGGGTTCAATGAGCAGTTCTTC
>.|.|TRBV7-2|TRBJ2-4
CASSLGTGFSNIQYF
TGTGCCAGCAGCTTAGGGACCGGGTTCAGCAACATTCAGTACTTC
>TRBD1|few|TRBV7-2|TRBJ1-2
CASSLTGVGYYGYTF
TGTGCCAGCAGCCTGACAGGGGTAGGGTACTATGGCTACACCTTC
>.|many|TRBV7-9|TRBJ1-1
CASSFNGGEAFF
TGTGCCAGCAGCTTTAATGGTGGTGAAGCTTTCTTT
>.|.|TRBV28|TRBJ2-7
CASSTTYEQYF
TGTGCCAGCAGTACGACATACGAGCAGTACTTC
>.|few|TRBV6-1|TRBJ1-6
CASSDPEGLYNSPLHF
TGTGCCAGCAGTGATCCAGAGGGGCTTTATAATTCACCCCTCCACTTT
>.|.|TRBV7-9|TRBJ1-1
CASSLSPDSAEAFF
TGTGCCAGCAGCTTATCCCCTGACAGCGCTGAAGCTTTCTTT
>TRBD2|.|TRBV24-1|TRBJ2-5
CATSDLTSETQYF
TGTGCCACCAGTGACCTGACTAGCGAGACCCAGTACTTC
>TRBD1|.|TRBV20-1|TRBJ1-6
CSASVVRGNSPLHF
TGCAGTGCTAGTGTAGTCAGGGGGAATTCACCCCTCCACTTT
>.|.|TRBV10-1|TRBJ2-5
CASSEWTERETQYF
TGCGCCAGCAGTGAGTGGACAGAACGAGAGACCCAGTACTTC
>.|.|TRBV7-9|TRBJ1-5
CASSLGSREPQHF
TGTGCCAGCAGCTTAGGATCAAGGGAGCCCCAGCATTTT
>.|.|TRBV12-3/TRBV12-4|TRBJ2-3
CASSSAERSTDTQYF
TGTGCCAGCAGTTCCGCGGAGCGTAGCACAGATACGCAGTATTTT
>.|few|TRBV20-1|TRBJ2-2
CSARDLGLDTGELFF
TGCAGTGCTAGAGATTTAGGTCTAGACACCGGGGAGCTGTTTTTT
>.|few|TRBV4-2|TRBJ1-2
CASSQGVEQGRNYGYTF
TGTGCCAGCAGCCAAGGAGTGGAGCAGGGTAGGAACTATGGCTACACCTTC
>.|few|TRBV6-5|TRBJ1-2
CASSYLANYGYTF
TGTGCCAGCAGTTACTTGGCAAACTATGGCTACACCTTC
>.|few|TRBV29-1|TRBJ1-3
CSVEGSSSGNTIYF
TGCAGCGTTGAGGGTAGTTCCTCTGGAAACACCATATATTTT
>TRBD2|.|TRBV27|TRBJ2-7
CASSPGLAIEQYF
TGTGCCAGCAGTCCGGGACTAGCGATCGAGCAGTACTTC
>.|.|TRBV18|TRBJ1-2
CASSPFPAQADYGYTF
TGTGCCAGCTCTCCATTCCCCGCGCAGGCGGACTATGGCTACACCTTC
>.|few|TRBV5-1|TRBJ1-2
CASRILGGALINYGYTF
TGCGCCAGCCGGATATTGGGGGGCGCGTTGATCAACTATGGCTACACCTTC
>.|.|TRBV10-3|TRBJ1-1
CAIRSNRNTEAFF
TGTGCCATCAGATCAAACCGGAACACTGAAGCTTTCTTT
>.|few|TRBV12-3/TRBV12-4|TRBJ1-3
CASSPGTSGNTIYF
TGTGCCAGCAGCCCCGGGACGTCTGGAAACACCATATATTTT
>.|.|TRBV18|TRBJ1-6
CASSPYSGASNSPLHF
TGTGCCAGCTCACCATACAGCGGGGCGTCTAATTCACCCCTCCACTTT
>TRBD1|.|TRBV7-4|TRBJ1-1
CASSPRGDSAGETEAFF
TGTGCCAGCAGCCCTAGGGGGGACAGCGCGGGTGAGACTGAAGCTTTCTTT
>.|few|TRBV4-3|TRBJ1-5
CASSPSSNQPQHF
TGCGCCAGCAGCCCAAGTAGCAATCAGCCCCAGCATTTT
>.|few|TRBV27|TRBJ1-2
CASSLGGRYGYTF
TGTGCCAGCAGTTTAGGGGGGAGGTATGGCTACACCTTC
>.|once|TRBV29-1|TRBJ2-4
CSVEDPLVHSAKNIQYF
TGCAGCGTTGAAGATCCTCTTGTACATTCCGCCAAAAACATTCAGTACTTC
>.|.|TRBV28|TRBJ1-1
CASSSYDSATEAFF
TGTGCCAGCAGTTCCTATGACTCGGCCACTGAAGCTTTCTTT
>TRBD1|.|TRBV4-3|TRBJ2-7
CASSQGDRVLGEQYF
TGCGCCAGCAGCCAAGGGGACAGGGTACTTGGTGAGCAGTACTTC
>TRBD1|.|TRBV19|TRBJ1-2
CASRPGTGVGYGYTF
TGTGCCAGTCGTCCCGGGACAGGGGTCGGCTATGGCTACACCTTC
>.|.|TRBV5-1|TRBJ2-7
CASSLGLQGYEQYF
TGCGCCAGCAGCTTGGGGTTACAGGGCTACGAGCAGTACTTC
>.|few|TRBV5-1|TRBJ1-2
CASSMGGATDDYTF
TGCGCCAGCAGTATGGGTGGGGCAACCGATGACTACACCTTC
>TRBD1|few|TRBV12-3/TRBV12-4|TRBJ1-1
CASSSPNRDSTEAFF
TGTGCCAGCAGTTCCCCAAACCGGGACAGCACTGAAGCTTTCTTT
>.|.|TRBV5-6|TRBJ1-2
CASSSPSGDYGYTF
TGTGCCAGCAGCTCCCCGTCGGGGGACTATGGCTACACCTTC
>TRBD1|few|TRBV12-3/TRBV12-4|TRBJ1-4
CASTQTGGGEKLFF
TGTGCCAGCACCCAGACAGGGGGCGGTGAAAAACTGTTTTTT